This TCR beta chain is drawn from a study of blood T cell repertoires in COVID-19 (dated by TCRdb to the early 2020s). Background for the entire study: Collaborator samples came from the United States, Italy and Spain and covered acute and convalescent phases of COVID-19. The prospective study material was composed of cDNA or gDNA derived from T cells, B-cell-depleted T cells, or PBMCs. Deeply sampled blood TCRbeta repertoires from subjects exposed to, actively infected with, or recovered from COVID-19 were included in the dataset. The repertoires were released in a freely available public database meant as a resource for research on the immune response to SARS-CoV-2. Samples came from the ongoing ImmuneRACE study (first 160 participants) plus 1,254 subjects from 6 global collaborators. Nearly every sample came with metadata listing a de-identified subject ID, COVID-19 status, age in years and sex. HLA class I and class II types, where available, came from metadata supplied by the sample provider rather than from assay-based typing. The study at large found these results: How much clinical and demographic metadata was included differed by source and by participant, and the metadata was provided uncurated.

The immunoSEQ Assay, a bias-controlled multiplex PCR, was used to amplify TCRbeta CDR3 regions from genomic DNA. The paper's processing steps were these. Within the assay, amplification of reference gene primers was used to estimate how many nucleated cells each sample contained. To quantify the absolute abundance of each unique TCRbeta CDR3 rearrangement, sequence reads were collapsed and filtered. For each sample, productive Simpson clonality was calculated by taking the square root of Simpson's diversity index across productive rearrangements. TCRdb provides this immuneACCESS table in a form limited to in-frame rearrangements. Some clones are lacking; in checked studies, under half of them reflect an unresolved V gene, and why the rest are absent is not known. D and trimming were read from the DNA, whereas the V and J calls and clone size are those reported in that table. For this sample there are 150,000 or so clones; about 87% appear just once. The biggest ten clones account for 0.58% of the sample.

At one collaborating source in Seattle, patients were enrolled during active infection and were followed longitudinally through the course of disease. Whole blood was collected in K2EDTA tubes by collaborating institutions according to the institutions' own protocols. For TCRbeta analysis, collaborators shipped samples in one of three forms: frozen whole blood, isolated PBMCs, or DNA extracted from either of those sample types. About this clone: Its recognized antigen is unknown. No much larger clone exists at a distance of one base, and base qualities are not known.

The germline V gene specifies MNHNS as CDR1 and SASEGT as CDR2. Measured from the cysteine to the phenylalanine, the CDR3 is 13 residues long. The CDR3 DNA has 39 bases and is translated from base 1. Relative to germline, V is missing 3 bases and J is missing 5 bases, with 3 bases of the junction outside any gene match. The chain joins TRBV6-1 to TRBJ1-1; 7 central bases correspond to TRBD1. The clonotype comes from a man aged 55 to 69 with COVID-19, enrolled during active disease. The sequencing input was peripheral blood. This receptor carries the CDR3 CASSDRGITEAFF. The bases read TGTGCCAGCAGTGACAGGGGGATAACTGAAGCTTTCTTT.